Following are 23 T cell receptor beta chains from one sample sequenced in a study of CD8+CD57+ T cells in acquired aplastic anemia. For CDR3 and TCR beta VDJ profiling, genomic DNA was the template used. TCRdb recomputed calls from the reads with MiXCR, one row per CDR3 protein. The table includes some 120,000 distinct CDR3 sequences, around 48% detected once. The material sequenced was sorted CD4+, CD8+, or CD8+CD57+ T cells (not recorded which) from PBMCs. These receptor sequences come from a human donor in good health, serving as a control.

The rearrangement uses TRBV10-3 and TRBJ2-1, with TRBD1 identical over 8 bases. The germline CDR1 and CDR2 sequences are ENHRY and SYGVKD. Trimming took 10 bases from V and 6 from J; bases not matched to a gene: 11. This CDR3 comprises 14 residues. CDR3: CATGRTGTPNEQFF. CDR3 bases: TGTGCCACCGGCAGGACAGGGACCCCCAATGAGCAGTTCTTC.

The V and J genes are TRBV5-5 and TRBJ2-7, with TRBD1 matching 7 bases. Trimming cost V 0 bases and J 6 bases; bases outside gene matches: 6. In germline, CDR1 is SGHKS, CDR2 YYEKEE (reference sequence). The CDR3 runs 14 residues. The CDR3 protein is CASSLAEGATEQYF. The CDR3 DNA follows: TGTGCCAGCAGCTTGGCTGAGGGGGCCACCGAGCAGTACTTC.

A remark on this clonotype: Just one base apart from a much larger clone, this may be a read error. This likely comes from a read error, as the CDR3 has no conserved phenylalanine or tryptophan at its end. The rearrangement links TRBV18 to TRBJ2-7; 7 bases line up with TRBD1. This CDR3 has 15 amino acids. Trimming at V came to 3 bases and at J to 2 bases, leaving 7 bases not matched to a gene. CDR1 is KGHSH and CDR2 is LQKENI in the germline V gene. For the CDR3, the DNA is TGTGCCAGCTCACCGTTAGAGGGGACAGCCTACGAGCAGTACCTC. Translating gives CASSPLEGTAYEQYL.

This clonotype occurred many times. The rearrangement links TRBV6-2 or TRBV6-3 to TRBJ1-6; perhaps TRBD1 as D (5 bases). Germline CDR1 and CDR2: MNHEY and SVGEGT. This CDR3 region has 15 residues. V gave up 0 bases and J gave up 14 bases, with 17 bases separating them. The DNA of the CDR3 is TGTGCCAGCAGTTACTCCGCAGGGTCGGTTTTATCCCTCCACTTT. It yields the protein CASSYSAGSVLSLHF.

V usage is TRBV12-3 or TRBV12-4 and J usage is TRBJ1-2; TRBD1 aligns across 10 bases. The CDR3 is 17 amino acids. Trimming cost V 1 base and J 4 bases; bases outside gene matches: 9. This CDR3 reads CASSLGQGAQRSYGYTF. The CDR3 nucleotides are TGTGCCAGCAGTTTAGGACAGGGGGCGCAGAGATCCTATGGCTACACCTTC.

The V and J genes are TRBV2 and TRBJ1-5, with 7 bases that match TRBD1. Germline loops: CDR1 SNHLY, CDR2 FYNNEI. The CDR3 length is 15 residues. Trimming cost V 3 bases and J 3 bases; bases outside gene matches: 5. The CDR3 here is CASSENRGLNQPQHF. The CDR3 bases are TGTGCCAGCAGTGAGAACAGGGGACTCAATCAGCCCCAGCATTTT.

V and J are TRBV19 and TRBJ1-6; D call uncertain. Trimming shortened V by 4 bases and J by 0 bases, and 7 bases separated the two germline ends. Germline CDR1 and CDR2: LNHDA and SQIVND (reference sequence). The CDR3 has 15 residues. The CDR3 DNA follows: TGTGCCAGTAGTAAAGGGAGCTCCTATAATTCACCCCTCCACTTT. As protein: CASSKGSSYNSPLHF.

This clonotype was seen more than once but under ten times. The chain combines TRBV29-1 with TRBJ2-5, with 12 bases fitting TRBD2. CDR1 is SQVTM and CDR2 is ANQGSEA in the germline V gene. The ends lost 8 bases at V and 0 bases at J; junction bases unmatched: 13. The CDR3 loop spans 17 amino acids. In DNA, the CDR3 is TGCAGCTACGTGGGGGAAGGGACTAGCGGGTACCAAGAGACCCAGTACTTC. This sequence encodes CSYVGEGTSGYQETQYF.

V and J are TRBV12-3 or TRBV12-4 and TRBJ1-4; a weak D match, TRBD1 (6 bases). The CDR3 covers 15 residues. V dropped 6 bases and J dropped 3 bases, with 14 bases sitting between them. The CDR3 is CASSRTGTSNEKLFF. The CDR3 coding sequence is TGTGCCAGCAGCCGTACAGGGACATCTAATGAAAAACTGTTTTTT.

This clonotype occurred many times. The chain is built from TRBV6-1 and TRBJ1-1; 7 bases line up with TRBD1. CDR1 and CDR2 (germline): MNHNS, SASEGT. V lost 6 bases, J lost 0 bases, and 10 bases stayed unmatched. CDR3 length: 16 amino acids. The chain's CDR3 is CASRRGDSLMNTEAFF. DNA for the CDR3: TGTGCCAGCAGGAGGGGGGACAGCCTCATGAACACTGAAGCTTTCTTT.

This clonotype was counted at least ten times. The genes are TRBV18 and TRBJ2-7; the D is unclear. V was pared by 1 base and J by 2 bases, with 3 bases between. This CDR3 is built from 12 residues. Germline V gives CDR1 KGHSH, CDR2 LQKENI. CDR3 loop: CASSPRTYEQYF. Here the CDR3 DNA reads TGTGCCAGCTCACCACGGACCTACGAGCAGTACTTC.

The V call is TRBV9, the J call TRBJ1-6; D ambiguous. The CDR3 is 11 residues long. V was clipped by 4 bases and J by 11 bases, with 7 bases between them. Germline CDR1 SGDLS, CDR2 YYNGEE. As DNA, the CDR3 is TGTGCCAGCAGCATGGGGACACCCCTCCACTTT. This encodes CASSMGTPLHF.

Many counts were recorded for this clonotype. V usage is TRBV14 and J usage is TRBJ1-6, with a weak D call TRBD1 (6 bases). The CDR3 spans 15 residues. Germline values: CDR1 SGHDN, CDR2 FVKESK. Trimming removed 0 bases at V and 16 bases at J, with 19 bases between. The CDR3: CASSQDFFGGRQLHF. The CDR3 DNA reads as TGTGCCAGCAGCCAAGATTTTTTTGGGGGCAGGCAGCTCCACTTT.

The CDR3 sequence: CASSFSAGAAKNIQYF. The CDR3 DNA is TGTGCCAGCAGCTTTTCAGCGGGGGCGGCCAAAAACATTCAGTACTTC. The V gene is TRBV5-8, the J gene TRBJ2-4; 8 positions match TRBD2. Germline assignment: CDR1 SGHTS and CDR2 YDEGEE. The CDR3 consists of 16 residues. Trimming cost V 2 bases and J 1 base; bases outside gene matches: 5.

The chain joins TRBV29-1 to TRBJ1-2; the match to TRBD1 covers 11 bases. V lost 7 bases to trimming and J lost 4 bases; unmatched junction nucleotides: 8. The CDR3 extends over 14 amino acids. From germline, CDR1 is SQVTM and CDR2 ANQGSEA. DNA of the CDR3: TGCAGCGCCACTGGGACAGGGGGTATCTATGGCTACACCTTC. Translated: CSATGTGGIYGYTF.

There are many counts of this clonotype. This chain uses TRBV2 with TRBJ2-7, with D unclear. The CDR3 spans 11 residues. In germline, CDR1 is SNHLY, CDR2 FYNNEI. Trimming took 4 bases from V and 1 from J, leaving 2 bases between them. In nucleotides, the CDR3 is TGTGCCAGCAGTGTATCCTACGAGCAGTACTTC. This gives the protein CASSVSYEQYF.

V usage is TRBV20-1 and J usage is TRBJ2-3, with D perhaps being TRBD1 or TRBD2 (5 bases each). The CDR3 is 15 amino acids. Germline V gives CDR1 DFQATT, CDR2 SNEGSKA (reference sequence). With 2 bases removed from V and 2 bases from J, the gap between germline ends came to 14 bases. The CDR3 coding sequence is TGCAGTGCTAGAATGGGGAGAGGGGACACAGATACGCAGTATTTT. Translation: CSARMGRGDTDTQYF.

This clonotype occurred a few times. V gene TRBV15 combines with J gene TRBJ2-7; a possible D gene is TRBD1 (6 bases). Trimming left V 0 bases short and J 6 bases short, with 9 bases between. The CDR3 has 13 amino acids. Germline CDR1 reads LNHNV; CDR2 reads YYDKDF (reference sequence). The CDR3 loop is CATSRDRTAEQYF. The CDR3 DNA sequence: TGTGCCACCAGCAGAGATAGGACAGCCGAGCAGTACTTC.

V is TRBV11-2 and J is TRBJ1-3; a weak D match, TRBD1 (5 bases). Per the germline V gene, CDR1 is SGHAT and CDR2 is FQNNGV. CDR3 size: 15 residues. V was shortened by 5 bases and J by 4 bases, with 15 bases between the two germline ends. CDR3 sequence (DNA): TGTGCCAGCAGCCGAGGAGAAGGGGCCGGAAACACCATATATTTT. The encoded protein is CASSRGEGAGNTIYF.

At least ten counts were recorded for this clonotype. V and J are TRBV11-3 and TRBJ2-7, with 9 bases aligning to TRBD1. V lost 11 bases and J lost 9; bases outside the gene matches: 17. Germline-derived CDR1 and CDR2 are SGHNT and YENEEA. CDR3 size: 14 residues. CDR3 loop: CAGPPGQGALGQYF. CDR3 DNA: TGTGCCGGACCCCCGGGACAGGGTGCGTTAGGGCAGTACTTC.

This clonotype has a count of ten or more. The CDR3 DNA is TGTGCCAGCAGCCGGACGTCCTACGAGCAGTACTTC. Amino acid sequence: CASSRTSYEQYF. The rearrangement links TRBV3-1 to TRBJ2-7; D gene ambiguous. Trimming stripped 4 bases from V and 1 base from J, with 5 bases between. Germline loops: CDR1 LGHDT, CDR2 YNNKEL (reference sequence). The CDR3 spans 12 residues.

The V call is TRBV29-1, the J call TRBJ1-1; D unresolved. V was cut by 4 bases and J by 1 base, with 4 bases left in between. This CDR3 contains 11 residues. From germline, CDR1 is SQVTM and CDR2 ANQGSEA. CDR3 nucleotide sequence: TGCAGCGTTGGTCAGAACACTGAAGCTTTCTTT. Protein: CSVGQNTEAFF.

The sample holds a few counts of this clonotype. The chain recombines TRBV29-1 with TRBJ2-7; 9 bases line up with TRBD1. The CDR3 is 14 residues long. Germline assignment: CDR1 SQVTM and CDR2 ANQGSEA. V lost 1 base and J lost 2; bases outside the gene matches: 3. CDR3 in DNA: TGCAGCGTTGAAGTCTGGGACAGGGCCTACGAGCAGTACTTC. Amino acids: CSVEVWDRAYEQYF.